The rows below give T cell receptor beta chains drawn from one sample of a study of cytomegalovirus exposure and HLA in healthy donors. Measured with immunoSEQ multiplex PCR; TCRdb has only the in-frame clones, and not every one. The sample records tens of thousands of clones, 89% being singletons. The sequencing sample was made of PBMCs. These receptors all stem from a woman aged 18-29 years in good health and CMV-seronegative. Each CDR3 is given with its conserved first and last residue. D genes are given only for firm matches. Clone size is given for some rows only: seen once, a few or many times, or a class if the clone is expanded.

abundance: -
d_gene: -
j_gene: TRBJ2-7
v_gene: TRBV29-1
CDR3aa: CSVEASRGEQYF
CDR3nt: TGCAGCGTTGAAGCAAGTAGGGGGGAGCAGTACTTC

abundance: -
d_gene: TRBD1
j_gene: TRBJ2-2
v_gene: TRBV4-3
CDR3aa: CASSQEHRGFGELFF
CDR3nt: TGCGCCAGCAGCCAAGAGCACAGGGGATTCGGGGAGCTGTTTTTT

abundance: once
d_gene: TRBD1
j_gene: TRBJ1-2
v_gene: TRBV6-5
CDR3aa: CASSYTRRDRHYGYTF
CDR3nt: TGTGCCAGCAGTTACACCCGCCGGGACAGGCACTATGGCTACACCTTC

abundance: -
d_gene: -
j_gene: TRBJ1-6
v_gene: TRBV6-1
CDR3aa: CASSEARGVSPLHF
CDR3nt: TGTGCCAGCAGTGAAGCACGGGGGGTTTCACCCCTCCACTTT

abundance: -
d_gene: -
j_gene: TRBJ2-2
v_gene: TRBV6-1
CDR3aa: CASSEWSANTGELFF
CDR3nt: TGTGCCAGCAGTGAATGGAGCGCGAACACCGGGGAGCTGTTTTTT

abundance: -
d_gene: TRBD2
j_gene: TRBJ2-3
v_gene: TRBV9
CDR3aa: CASSPDGGGRTDTQYF
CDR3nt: TGTGCCAGCAGCCCAGACGGGGGGGGGCGGACAGATACGCAGTATTTT

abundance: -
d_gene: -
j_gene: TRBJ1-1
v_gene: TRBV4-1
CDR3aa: CASSQLYAGPKKGAFF
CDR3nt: TGCGCCAGCAGCCAATTGTATGCGGGGCCCAAAAAGGGAGCTTTCTTT

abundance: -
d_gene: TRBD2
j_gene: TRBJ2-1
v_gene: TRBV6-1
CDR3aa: CASSERGGGAYNEQFF
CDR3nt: TGTGCCAGCAGTGAACGGGGCGGGGGGGCCTACAATGAGCAGTTCTTC

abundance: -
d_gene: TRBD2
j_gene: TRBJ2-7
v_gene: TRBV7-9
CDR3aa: CASSFGLAGTYSEQYF
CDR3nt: TGTGCCAGCAGCTTCGGACTAGCGGGAACCTACTCCGAGCAGTACTTC

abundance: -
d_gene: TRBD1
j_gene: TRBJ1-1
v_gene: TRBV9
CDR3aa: CASSASGTGETEAFF
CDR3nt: TGTGCCAGCAGCGCTTCCGGGACAGGGGAAACTGAAGCTTTCTTT

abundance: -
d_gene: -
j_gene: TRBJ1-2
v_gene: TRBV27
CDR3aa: CASTKLGANYGYTF
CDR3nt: TGTGCCAGCACAAAATTGGGCGCTAACTATGGCTACACCTTC

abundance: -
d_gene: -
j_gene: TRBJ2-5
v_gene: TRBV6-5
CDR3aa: CASRGRRQETQYF
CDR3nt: TGTGCCAGCAGGGGCAGGCGACAAGAGACCCAGTACTTC

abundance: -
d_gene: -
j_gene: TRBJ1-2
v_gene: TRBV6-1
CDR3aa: CASTSQGGAGYTF
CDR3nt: TGTGCCAGCACGAGCCAGGGAGGCGCTGGCTACACCTTC

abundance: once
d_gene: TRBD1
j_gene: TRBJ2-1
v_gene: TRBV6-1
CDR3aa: CASSARQGARDEQFF
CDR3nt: TGTGCCAGCAGTGCCCGACAGGGGGCGCGGGATGAGCAGTTCTTC

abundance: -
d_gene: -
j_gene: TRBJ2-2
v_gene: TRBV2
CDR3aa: CASGGMGEVELFF
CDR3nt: TGTGCCAGCGGAGGCATGGGCGAGGTGGAGCTGTTTTTT

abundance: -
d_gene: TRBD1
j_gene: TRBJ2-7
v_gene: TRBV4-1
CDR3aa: CASSHVGTDYEQYF
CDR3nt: TGCGCCAGCAGCCATGTTGGGACAGATTACGAGCAGTACTTC

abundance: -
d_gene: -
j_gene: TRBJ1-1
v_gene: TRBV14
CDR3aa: CASSQGSVNTEAFF
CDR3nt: TGTGCCAGCAGCCAAGGCAGCGTGAACACTGAAGCTTTCTTT

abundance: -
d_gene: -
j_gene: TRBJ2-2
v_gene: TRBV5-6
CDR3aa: CASSLGTANTGELFF
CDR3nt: TGTGCCAGCAGCTTGGGTACAGCGAACACCGGGGAGCTGTTTTTT

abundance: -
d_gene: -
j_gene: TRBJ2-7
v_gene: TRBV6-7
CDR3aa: CASSYSGGVSYEQYF
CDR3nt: TGTGCCAGCAGTTACTCGGGGGGTGTCTCCTACGAGCAGTACTTC

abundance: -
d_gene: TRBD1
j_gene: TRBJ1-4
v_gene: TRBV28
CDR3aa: CASRPPGQHNEKLFF
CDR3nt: TGTGCCAGCAGACCCCCGGGACAGCATAATGAAAAACTGTTTTTT